These T cell receptor beta chains were read from a single sample in a study of molecular identifiers for immune sequencing clone quantification. TCRdb re-derived calls from the PCR reads in MiXCR, one entry per CDR3 protein. This sample has around 460,000 distinct CDR3 sequences, with less than 30% found just once. The sequencing input was naive CD8+ T cells from blood, with Jurkat cell RNA spiked in. These receptors were obtained from a human donor in good health. Some libraries in this study had Jurkat cell RNA spiked in. The CDR3 runs from the conserved cysteine through the conserved F or W. The order of the fields is D gene, V gene, clone size, J gene, CDR3 DNA, CDR3 protein. A D gene is named only where the DNA matches it firmly. Clone size is shown for a subset of rows, as once, few, many or a class of expanded clone.

NA	TRBV7-2	many	TRBJ1-6	TGTGCCAGCAGCCTGGGCTATAATTCACCCCTCCACTTT	CASSLGYNSPLHF
TRBD2	TRBV11-2	NA	TRBJ2-1	TGTGCCAGCAGCTTAGCAGCGGGGGGGCGAGATGAGCAGTTCTTC	CASSLAAGGRDEQFF
NA	TRBV7-9	many	TRBJ1-1	TGTGCCAGCAGCCTACTCCGACAGAACACTGAAGCTTTCTTT	CASSLLRQNTEAFF
NA	TRBV3-1	NA	TRBJ1-1	TGTGCCAGCAGCCAAGATGTGGCCGAGACAAACACTGAAGCTTTCTTT	CASSQDVAETNTEAFF
TRBD2	TRBV2	NA	TRBJ2-1	TGTGCCAGCAGTGGAAGGACTAGCGGGGGTGGAACCTACAATGAGCAGTTCTTC	CASSGRTSGGGTYNEQFF
NA	TRBV10-3	NA	TRBJ2-5	TGTGCCATCGGAGGGGGCGCAGAGATCCAGTACTTC	CAIGGGAEIQYF
NA	TRBV3-1	few	TRBJ2-5	TGTGCCAGCAGCCCCGGTGCAGCGGAGCCCCAGTACTTC	CASSPGAAEPQYF
TRBD1	TRBV5-1	few	TRBJ2-7	TGCGCCAGCAGCTTGGGACAGGGGCGGTCCTACGAGCAGTACTTC	CASSLGQGRSYEQYF
NA	TRBV4-3	few	TRBJ2-3	TGCGCCAGCAGCCAAGACCATCACGCTTCTAGCACAGATACGCAGTATTTT	CASSQDHHASSTDTQYF
TRBD2	TRBV10-3	NA	TRBJ2-7	TGTGCCATCAGTGAACAGCGGGAGGGGTACGAGCAGTACTTC	CAISEQREGYEQYF
NA	TRBV7-9	NA	TRBJ2-3	TGTGCCAGCAGGCCCGGCGGGGTGAGAGATACGCAGTATTTT	CASRPGGVRDTQYF
TRBD2	TRBV20-1	NA	TRBJ2-1	TGCAGTGCCAGACCTACGGGAGGTGCCTACAATGAGCAGTTCTTC	CSARPTGGAYNEQFF
TRBD1	TRBV7-9	once	TRBJ1-1	TGTGCCAGCAGCCCGGACAGGGGGACACCTGAAGCTTTCTTT	CASSPDRGTPEAFF
NA	TRBV19	NA	TRBJ1-6	TGTGCCAGTAGTATGGGACCGGGACTGAGATATTCACCCCTCCACTTT	CASSMGPGLRYSPLHF
NA	TRBV20-1	NA	TRBJ2-7	TGCAGTGCTAGAGATCAAGGCGAGTCCTCCTACGAGCAGTACTTC	CSARDQGESSYEQYF
TRBD1	TRBV12-3/TRBV12-4	NA	TRBJ2-7	TGTGCCAGCAGTTTAAGGGACAGGGGCCACGAGCAGTACTTC	CASSLRDRGHEQYF
TRBD1	TRBV30	NA	TRBJ2-1	TGTGCCTGGATAAGGGACAGCAATGAGCAGTTCTTC	CAWIRDSNEQFF
TRBD1	TRBV27	NA	TRBJ2-7	TGTGCCAGCAGTCCCGGGACAGATAATTTCTACGAGCAGTACTTC	CASSPGTDNFYEQYF